What follows are 32 T cell receptor beta chains derived from one specimen sequenced in a study of blood T cell repertoires in COVID-19. Profiled with immunoSEQ multiplex PCR; TCRdb holds only in-frame clones, not every one. The repertoire has some 270,000 clones, about 83% of them found once; the top ten carry approximately 5.5%. Sequenced: peripheral blood. Every receptor here comes from an elderly woman with COVID-19, enrolled during active disease.

V usage is TRBV12-3 or TRBV12-4 and J usage is TRBJ1-5, with D uncertain. V was pared by 3 bases and J by 12 bases, with 9 bases between. The length of the CDR3 is 11 residues. The CDR3 is CASSFGQIQHF. The CDR3 DNA reads TGTGCCAGCAGTTTTGGGCAGATCCAGCATTTT.

J is TRBJ1-1 and V is TRBV30; 7 bases match TRBD1. Looked up from germline, CDR1 is GTSNPN and CDR2 is SVGIG (reference sequence). V lost 5 bases and J lost 6; bases outside the gene matches: 9. The length of the CDR3 is 13 residues. The CDR3 nucleotides are TGTGCCTGGTCGACAGGGAAGCGCCCTGAAGCTTTCTTT. Translating gives CAWSTGKRPEAFF.

The chain combines TRBV12-3 or TRBV12-4 with TRBJ1-1; possible D gene TRBD1, 6 bases. Trimming removed 6 bases at V and 3 bases at J, with 11 bases between. There are 13 residues in the CDR3. The CDR3 region is CASSPRGYTEAFF. Written as DNA, the CDR3 is TGTGCCAGCAGCCCCAGGGGATACACTGAAGCTTTCTTT.

The V call is TRBV6-5, the J call TRBJ1-6; 8 positions agree with TRBD1. Per germline, CDR1 MNHEY and CDR2 SVGAGI. The CDR3 loop spans 14 amino acids. J gave up 9 bases and V 6 bases, and 7 bases lay outside the gene matches. Here the CDR3 reads CASRETGDFSPLHF. The DNA of the CDR3 is TGTGCCAGCAGGGAGACAGGGGATTTTTCACCCCTCCACTTT.

The genes are TRBV5-1 and TRBJ1-1; possible D gene TRBD1, 6 bases. CDR1 SGHRS and CDR2 YFSETQ come from the germline V gene. The CDR3 loop spans 14 amino acids. V was cut by 7 bases and J by 1 base, with 14 bases left in between. Written as DNA, the CDR3 is TGCGCCAGCTTCGGGGGGCCGGAGAACACTGAAGCTTTCTTT. It yields the protein CASFGGPENTEAFF.

The gene calls are TRBV21-1 and TRBJ2-1; TRBD2 is taken as the D call from the table, unchecked against the DNA. TRBV21-1 is given as a pseudogene. The CDR3 extends over 14 amino acids. This CDR3 is CAGILAGDYNEQFF. CDR3 bases: TGTGCCGGTATACTAGCGGGGGATTACAATGAGCAGTTCTTC.

The chain employs TRBV5-4 and TRBJ1-2; D is ambiguous. The CDR3 has 15 residues. The V gene's germline CDR1 is SGHNT and CDR2 YYREEE (reference sequence). V lost 4 bases, J lost 6 bases, and 19 bases lay in between. The CDR3 protein is CASSHPSPGRDGYTF. In nucleotides, the CDR3 is TGTGCCAGCAGCCACCCAAGTCCTGGGCGAGATGGCTACACCTTC.

This sequence joins TRBV5-4 and TRBJ2-1; 9 bases are a match to TRBD2. Germline trimming cut 4 bases from V and 8 bases from J; bases unmatched to any gene: 13. CDR1 is SGHNT and CDR2 is YYREEE in the germline V gene (reference sequence). The CDR3 has 16 amino acids. Here the CDR3 reads CASSQEGAGGPYEQFF. CDR3 nucleotide sequence: TGTGCCAGCAGCCAGGAGGGTGCGGGGGGGCCCTATGAGCAGTTCTTC. The full variable domain, completed using reference TRBV5-4 and TRBJ2-1, is ETGVTQSPTHLIKTRGQQVTLRCSSQSGHNTVSWYQQALGQGPQFIFQYYREEENGRGNFPPRFSGLQFPNYSSELNVNALELDDSALYLCASSQEGAGGPYEQFFGPGTRLTVL.

The chain uses TRBV5-4 and TRBJ1-2, with unresolved D. V gave up 4 bases and J gave up 0 bases, with 13 bases separating them. CDR1 and CDR2 from the germline V gene are SGHNT and YYREEE (reference sequence). CDR3 length: 15 amino acids. In DNA form, the CDR3 reads TGTGCCAGCAGCCCTACCGACGGAGCTAACTATGGCTACACCTTC. It encodes CASSPTDGANYGYTF.

V is TRBV15 and J is TRBJ1-5, with D uncertain. Germline V CDR1 and CDR2: LNHNV, YYDKDF (reference sequence). The CDR3 spans 13 residues. V was trimmed by 2 bases and J by 5 bases, leaving 7 bases between them. As DNA, the CDR3 is TGTGCCACCAGCAGACCGGTAGATCAGCCCCAGCATTTT. Protein sequence: CATSRPVDQPQHF.

This clone was detected once. The rearrangement joins TRBV4-2 to TRBJ1-2, with 7 bases aligning to TRBD1. The CDR3 length is 13 residues. The ends lost 4 bases at V and 7 bases at J; junction bases unmatched: 6. Germline V gives CDR1 LGHNA, CDR2 YNFKEQ. The CDR3 nucleotides are TGTGCCAGCAGCCGAGAGGGGGCAGGTGGCTACACCTTC. It yields the protein CASSREGAGGYTF.

The CDR3 DNA is TGTGCCATCAGTGAGTCGAAGGGGAATGAAAAACTGTTTTTT. It is translated as CAISESKGNEKLFF. The chain couples TRBV10-3 to TRBJ1-4, with D perhaps matching TRBD1 (5 bases). The CDR3 loop spans 14 amino acids. Trimming pared 0 bases from V and 5 bases from J, leaving 7 bases between. Per germline, CDR1 ENHRY and CDR2 SYGVKD.

The chain carries TRBV28 and TRBJ1-2; 8 bases fit TRBD1. V was clipped by 3 bases and J by 7 bases; unmatched bases: 10. The CDR3 runs 15 residues. Germline assignment: CDR1 MDHEN and CDR2 SYDVKM. CDR3 nucleotides: TGTGCCAGCAGTTTCCAACCTTCTGGACAGGGTGGCTACACCTTC. It encodes CASSFQPSGQGGYTF.

This chain's CDR3 is CATTQGANYGYTF. In DNA, the CDR3 is TGTGCCACCACCCAGGGGGCGAACTATGGCTACACCTTC. J is TRBJ1-2 and V is TRBV28; 8 bases are shared with TRBD1. The germline CDR1 and CDR2 sequences are MDHEN and SYDVKM. With 10 bases clipped from V and 2 bases from J, the junction kept 6 bases outside the gene matches. There are 13 residues in the CDR3.

Written as DNA, the CDR3 is TGTGCCACCAGCGGCACCGGGATAGGGAGCGTCAATGAGCAGTTCTTC. Its protein is CATSGTGIGSVNEQFF. V usage is TRBV15 and J usage is TRBJ2-1, with a tentative D call TRBD2 (5 bases). Between the trimmed V and J ends, which lost 5 bases and 6 bases, there was a span of 20 bases. Germline values: CDR1 LNHNV, CDR2 YYDKDF (reference sequence). The CDR3 has 16 residues.

This clone turned up a few times. The chain employs TRBV10-1 and TRBJ1-1; D is possibly TRBD1 (6 bases). With 5 bases removed from V and 0 bases from J, the gap between germline ends came to 10 bases. Germline V gene data show CDR1 as WNHNN and CDR2 as SYGVQD (reference sequence). The CDR3 extends over 14 amino acids. Written as DNA, the CDR3 is TGCGCCAGCAGTCACCAGGGGATGAACACTGAAGCTTTCTTT. This encodes CASSHQGMNTEAFF.

The rearrangement links TRBV7-8 to TRBJ1-2, with no clear D. Germline V gene sequence: CDR1 SGHVS, CDR2 FQNEAQ. The length of the CDR3 is 15 residues. The V end was cut by 6 bases, the J end by 4 bases, with 18 bases between. CDR3 coding DNA: TGTGCCAGCAGACTAGAGACGGGTTATGGCTATGGCTACACCTTC. Its translation is CASRLETGYGYGYTF.

This rearrangement joins TRBV3-1 (or the pseudogene TRBV3-2) to TRBJ1-1; TRBD1 matches at 9 bases. The length of the CDR3 is 15 residues. Trimming took 4 bases from V and 4 from J; bases not matched to a gene: 7. The V gene's germline CDR1 is LGHDT and CDR2 YNNKEL (reference sequence). In nucleotides, the CDR3 is TGTGCCAGCAGCCGGAACAGGGGGCTTGGCACTGAAGCTTTCTTT. Residues: CASSRNRGLGTEAFF.

The rearrangement uses TRBV19 and TRBJ1-1; no firm D call. The germline V gene has CDR1 LNHDA and CDR2 SQIVND (reference sequence). This CDR3 spans 17 amino acids. The V end lost 8 bases, the J end lost 1 base, and 23 bases lay between the germline ends. The CDR3 here is CASQEDLGRGRNTEAFF. Here the CDR3 DNA reads TGTGCCAGTCAAGAGGATCTCGGTCGTGGCAGGAACACTGAAGCTTTCTTT.

The rearrangement uses TRBV5-1 and TRBJ2-1; 10 bases are shared with TRBD2. The germline gives CDR1 SGHRS, CDR2 YFSETQ. J lost 6 bases, V lost 4 bases, and 7 bases had no gene match. This CDR3 contains 15 residues. This chain's CDR3 is CASSRTSGGFNEQFF. The CDR3 DNA reads as TGCGCCAGCAGCCGGACTAGCGGTGGGTTCAATGAGCAGTTCTTC.

This clone was seen a single time. The chain joins TRBV6-5 to TRBJ1-2; D is possibly TRBD1 (6 bases). This CDR3 is built from 14 residues. CDR1 MNHEY and CDR2 SVGAGI come from the germline V gene. The V and J ends lost 7 bases and 4 bases respectively, with 16 bases between them. CDR3 sequence reads: CASTDGQRLYGYTF. CDR3 nucleotide sequence: TGTGCCAGCACCGACGGACAGCGACTCTATGGCTACACCTTC.

CDR3 nucleotide sequence: TGTGCCAGCCGTTTGAGCGGGGGGTTGGAGACCCAGTACTTC. Protein sequence: CASRLSGGLETQYF. The V and J genes are TRBV6-5 and TRBJ2-5; 9 nucleotides line up with TRBD2. The CDR3 has 14 amino acids. The ends lost 8 bases at V and 5 bases at J; junction bases unmatched: 9. The germline V gene encodes CDR1 MNHEY and CDR2 SVGAGI.

The V and J genes are TRBV20-1 and TRBJ2-7, with D possibly matching TRBD2 (6 bases). The V end lost 3 bases, the J end lost 5 bases, and 17 bases lay between the germline ends. CDR1 DFQATT and CDR2 SNEGSKA come from the germline V gene (reference sequence). This CDR3 comprises 14 residues. The CDR3 DNA is TGCAGTGCTAGTGTGGCTCTAGCGAGGAACGAGCAGTACTTC. It codes for CSASVALARNEQYF.

V gene TRBV28 combines with J gene TRBJ2-2; D gene unclear. The germline V and J ends were trimmed by 5 bases and 4 bases, with 11 bases remaining between them. There are 14 residues in the CDR3. Looked up from germline, CDR1 is MDHEN and CDR2 is SYDVKM. CDR3 in amino acids: CASSPGSSTGELFF. The CDR3 DNA is TGTGCCAGCAGTCCCGGGTCCTCCACCGGGGAGCTGTTTTTT.

V is TRBV5-1 and J is TRBJ2-7, with 8 bases identical to TRBD1. There are 14 residues in the CDR3. V gave up 5 bases and J gave up 5 bases; unmatched junction bases: 9. Germline V lookup: CDR1 SGHRS, CDR2 YFSETQ. CDR3 in DNA: TGCGCCAGCAGTCCAGGACAGGGCCCGCACGAGCAGTACTTC. Its translation: CASSPGQGPHEQYF.

This CDR3 reads CASTPFNTEAFF. As DNA, the CDR3 is TGTGCCAGCACCCCATTTAACACTGAAGCTTTCTTT. This sequence joins TRBV6-5 and TRBJ1-1; D gene unclear. CDR1 is MNHEY, CDR2 SVGAGI, per germline. V dropped 7 bases and J dropped 2 bases, with 8 bases sitting between them. The CDR3 sequence is 12 residues long.

The gene calls are TRBV3-1 (or the pseudogene TRBV3-2) and TRBJ1-6; D is ambiguous. CDR1 and CDR2 from the germline V gene are LGHDT and YNNKEL (reference sequence). V was trimmed by 4 bases and J by 6 bases, leaving 16 bases between them. The CDR3 runs 16 residues. CDR3 sequence reads: CASSRNPNYINSPLHF. Written as DNA, the CDR3 is TGTGCCAGCAGCCGAAACCCCAACTATATTAATTCACCCCTCCACTTT.

A word on this clone: In the same sample, other DNA sequences code for this CDR3. CDR3 protein: CASSPGTGGEKLFF. The DNA for the CDR3 is TGTGCCAGCTCACCTGGGACAGGGGGCGAAAAACTGTTTTTT. The chain is built from TRBV18 and TRBJ1-4; 12 bases are a match to TRBD1. CDR1 and CDR2 (germline): KGHSH, LQKENI. V shed 3 bases, J shed 8 bases, and the junction held 1 base outside the gene matches. CDR3 length: 14 amino acids.

The chain links TRBV27 to TRBJ1-1, with 7 bases that match TRBD1. This CDR3 has 12 amino acids. With V trimmed by 5 bases and J by 5 bases, 2 bases remained unmatched. CDR1 is MNHEY, CDR2 SMNVEV, per germline (reference sequence). CDR3 in DNA: TGTGCCAGCAGTCCACAGGGGACTGAAGCTTTCTTT. Encoded protein: CASSPQGTEAFF.

Points on this clone: The same CDR3 arises from other DNA sequences in this sample as well. This chain joins TRBV6-5 and TRBJ1-1; D is possibly TRBD1 (5 bases). CDR3 size: 13 residues. Trimming took 6 bases from V and 1 from J, leaving 9 bases between them. Germline V gene data show CDR1 as MNHEY and CDR2 as SVGAGI. As DNA, the CDR3 is TGTGCCAGCAGCCTGACAGAGAACACTGAAGCTTTCTTT. The encoded protein is CASSLTENTEAFF.

The chain recombines TRBV6-5 with TRBJ1-6, with a possible D match to TRBD1 (6 bases). V was trimmed by 8 bases and J by 9 bases, leaving 20 bases between them. The germline V gene encodes CDR1 MNHEY and CDR2 SVGAGI. This CDR3 has 15 residues. CDR3: CASCTTDRSCSPLHF. The CDR3 DNA is TGTGCCAGCTGTACCACCGACAGGAGTTGTTCACCCCTCCACTTT.

The chain employs TRBV6-4 and TRBJ1-6, with 7 bases that match TRBD1. CDR3 length: 13 residues. Germline CDR1 is MRHNA and CDR2 is SNTAGT. The J segment lost 8 bases and the V segment lost 6 bases, leaving 4 bases of the junction unmatched. The CDR3, as DNA: TGTGCCAGCAGCCTGACAGGGTATTCACCCCTCCACTTT. Translation gives CASSLTGYSPLHF.